This T cell receptor beta chain was sequenced in a study of blood T cells in healthy people across ages. The germline V gene has CDR1 ENHRY and CDR2 SYGVKD. The CDR3 sequence is 13 residues long. The authors ran a second PCR of about 7 to 12 cycles using a sample-barcoded 5' primer and a J-beta primer mix. TCRdb called the 5' RACE reads again in MiXCR, with one record for every CDR3 protein. The sample holds 650,000 to 900,000 distinct CDR3 sequences; 62% are singletons and the top ten take around 30%. The clonotype comes from a man aged 25 to 40 in good health. The material sequenced was blood. This rearrangement joins TRBV10-3 to TRBJ2-4; maybe TRBD2 (5 bases). Near its end, the DNA agrees better with TRBJ2-7, so the J call may be wrong. The CDR3 spells CAISASGGYEQYF. The CDR3, as DNA: TGTGCCATCAGTGCCAGCGGTGGGTACGAGCAGTACTTC.